Listed here are 10 T cell receptor beta chains from one sample, sequenced in a study of T cell repertoires in cytomegalovirus infection. TCRdb recomputed calls from the reads with MiXCR, one row per CDR3 protein. The data show a few hundred thousand distinct CDR3 sequences, more than 8% seen once. Sequencing used PBMCs. The receptor source for this set is a human donor in good health (CMV status not recorded). Some clones in this sample may be carry-over from other donors' samples.

The gene calls are TRBV7-8 and TRBJ2-7; tentative D call: TRBD1 (5 bases). Germline CDR1 is SGHVS and CDR2 is FQNEAQ. The CDR3 totals 14 residues. V was cut by 0 bases and J by 2 bases, with 8 bases left in between. CDR3 coding DNA: TGTGCCAGCAGCTTAGCCCCAGGGCCCTACGAGCAGTACTTC. It specifies CASSLAPGPYEQYF.

This clonotype has at least ten counts. The CDR3 spells CASRSRDSNEKLFF. For the CDR3, the DNA is TGTGCCAGCAGGTCCCGGGACAGTAATGAAAAACTGTTTTTT. The chain has TRBV12-3 or TRBV12-4 and TRBJ1-4; 7 positions match TRBD1. The CDR3 spans 14 residues. The ends lost 6 bases at V and 4 bases at J; junction bases unmatched: 5.

In its sample, this clonotype was seen a few times. V and J are TRBV18 and TRBJ2-4; TRBD2 might be the D (6 bases). The CDR3 totals 13 residues. The germline V gene has CDR1 KGHSH and CDR2 LQKENI. The germline V and J ends were trimmed by 3 bases and 7 bases, with 10 bases remaining between them. The CDR3 sequence is CASSPPEGNIQYF. The CDR3 bases are TGTGCCAGCTCACCCCCGGAGGGGAACATTCAGTACTTC.

This clonotype was seen a handful of times. The chain joins TRBV4-1 to TRBJ1-4, with D perhaps matching TRBD1 (6 bases). V was pared by 5 bases and J by 7 bases, with 14 bases between. The CDR3 covers 14 residues. Germline CDR1 and CDR2: MGHRA and YSYEKL. The CDR3 DNA sequence: TGCGCCAGCAGCGGGGGCAGGGCGGCTGAAAAACTGTTTTTT. Its protein is CASSGGRAAEKLFF.

The rearrangement joins TRBV20-1 to TRBJ2-7; possibly TRBD2 for D (5 bases). Per the germline V gene, CDR1 is DFQATT and CDR2 is SNEGSKA (reference sequence). V was cut by 6 bases and J by 2 bases, with 14 bases left in between. This CDR3 is 13 amino acids long. The CDR3 region is CSAREAVTYEQYF. The DNA of the CDR3 is TGCAGTGCAAGGGAAGCGGTAACCTACGAGCAGTACTTC.

This clonotype was detected many times. The chain recombines TRBV7-2 with TRBJ2-3; D unresolved. The CDR3 loop spans 16 amino acids. The germline V gene encodes CDR1 SGHTA and CDR2 FQGNSA. The V end lost 3 bases, the J end lost 3 bases, and 16 bases lay between the germline ends. The CDR3 is CASSFITGPATDTQYF. In DNA, the CDR3 is TGTGCCAGCAGCTTTATAACGGGTCCGGCGACAGATACGCAGTATTTT.

The chain has TRBV12-3 or TRBV12-4 and TRBJ2-3; 8 positions agree with TRBD1. Unmatched junction bases numbered 4, after V lost 3 bases and J lost 2 bases. This CDR3 region has 15 residues. CDR3 sequence: CASSFKTGATDTQYF. The CDR3 DNA follows: TGTGCCAGCAGTTTTAAGACAGGGGCCACAGATACGCAGTATTTT.

The chain is built from TRBV6-2 or TRBV6-3 and TRBJ2-3, with 11 bases fitting TRBD2. The CDR3 is made up of 15 amino acids. Germline CDR1 reads MNHEY; CDR2 reads SVGEGT. The V and J ends lost 2 bases and 6 bases, in that order; junction bases with no gene match: 4. The CDR3 sequence is CASSYLAGGGDTQYF. The CDR3 DNA follows: TGTGCCAGCAGTTACCTAGCGGGAGGCGGGGATACGCAGTATTTT.

The chain carries TRBV24-1 and TRBJ2-7, with D perhaps matching TRBD2 (6 bases). In germline, CDR1 is KGHDR, CDR2 SFDVKD. This CDR3 has 14 amino acids. Trimming removed 5 bases at V and 3 bases at J, with 13 bases between. In nucleotides, the CDR3 is TGTGCCACCAGTGGGGCGGGACCGCTCTACGAGCAGTACTTC. It specifies CATSGAGPLYEQYF.

V and J are TRBV4-1 and TRBJ1-4; a weak D match, TRBD1 (6 bases). Trimming removed 4 bases at V and 1 base at J, with 16 bases between. Germline-derived CDR1 and CDR2 are MGHRA and YSYEKL. There are 17 residues in the CDR3. The CDR3 loop is CASSLRTDFITNEKLFF. DNA of the CDR3: TGCGCCAGCAGCCTACGGACAGATTTTATAACTAATGAAAAACTGTTTTTT.